The present entry profiles one T cell receptor beta chain with its context. The antigen is undetermined. The data are from a study of shared clonotypes between healthy human individuals. Some clones are missing from TCRdb's copy, which holds only in-frame ones; the method was immunoSEQ multiplex PCR. The sample lists about 2 million clones; roughly 95% were seen once. Study-wide findings and caveats: For naive CD4 cells, roughly 5% of clonotypes were shared across a handful of donors.

CD45RO negativity and positive selection for CCR7 defined naive CD8 cells, a population that excluded terminally differentiated effector memory CD45RA+ cells. There were no recent acute infections or vaccinations among the donors, who were healthy HIV-negative adults. The specimen was naive CD8+ T cells sorted from blood. The origin of this receptor is a man younger than 35 in good health.

CDR3 sequence reads: CASSQGPGLLAYEQYF. CDR3 coding DNA: TGCGCCAGCAGCCAAGGGCCGGGACTTCTAGCCTACGAGCAGTACTTC. The chain combines TRBV4-1 with TRBJ2-7; tentatively, D is TRBD2 (6 bases). The CDR3 extends over 16 amino acids. Germline V gene data show CDR1 as MGHRA and CDR2 as YSYEKL. Trimming shortened V by 1 base and J by 2 bases, and 15 bases separated the two germline ends.